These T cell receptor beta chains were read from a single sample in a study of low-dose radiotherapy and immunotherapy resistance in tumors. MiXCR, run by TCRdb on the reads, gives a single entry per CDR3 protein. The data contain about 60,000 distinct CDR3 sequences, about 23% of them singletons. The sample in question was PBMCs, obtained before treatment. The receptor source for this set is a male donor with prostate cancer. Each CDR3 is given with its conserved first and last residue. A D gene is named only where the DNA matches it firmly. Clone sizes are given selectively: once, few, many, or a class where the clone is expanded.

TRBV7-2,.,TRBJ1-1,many,CASSFGFNTEAFF,TGTGCCAGCAGCTTCGGGTTCAACACTGAAGCTTTCTTT
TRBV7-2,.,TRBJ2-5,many,CASSLAGGQGTQYF,TGTGCCAGCAGCTTAGCAGGCGGGCAGGGGACCCAGTACTTC
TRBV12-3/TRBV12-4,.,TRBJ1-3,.,CAGSKGLSGNTIYF,TGTGCCGGATCGAAGGGACTGTCTGGAAACACCATATATTTT
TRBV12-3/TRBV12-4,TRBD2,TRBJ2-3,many,CASSPPTSGGTSTDTQYF,TGTGCCAGCAGTCCACCGACTAGCGGGGGGACTAGCACAGATACGCAGTATTTT
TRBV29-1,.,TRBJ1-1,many,CSVYRTNTEAFF,TGCAGCGTTTACCGGACGAACACTGAAGCTTTCTTT
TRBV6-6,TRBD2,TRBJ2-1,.,CASSVGLAVYNEQFF,TGTGCCAGCAGCGTGGGACTAGCGGTCTACAATGAGCAGTTCTTC
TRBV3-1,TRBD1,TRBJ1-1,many,CASSGRDRLNTEAFF,TGTGCCAGCAGCGGACGGGACAGGTTGAACACTGAAGCTTTCTTT
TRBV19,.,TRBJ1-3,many,CASSRPDIGGNTIYF,TGTGCCAGTAGCCGACCCGACATTGGTGGAAACACCATATATTTT
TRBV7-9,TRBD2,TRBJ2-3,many,CASSPGLAGVDTQYF,TGTGCCAGCAGCCCGGGACTAGCGGGAGTGGATACGCAGTATTTT
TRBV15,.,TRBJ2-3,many,CATSREGSSTQYF,TGTGCCACCAGCAGAGAGGGCAGTAGTACGCAGTATTTT
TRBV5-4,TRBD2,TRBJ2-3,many,CASSLRTSGTDTQYF,TGTGCCAGCAGCTTGAGGACTAGCGGCACAGATACGCAGTATTTT
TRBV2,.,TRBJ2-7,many,CASSELGQYYEQYF,TGTGCCAGCAGTGAACTGGGGCAATACTACGAGCAGTACTTC
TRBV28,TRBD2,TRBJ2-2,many,CASSRSGRGTGELFF,TGTGCCAGCAGCCGAAGCGGGAGAGGGACCGGGGAGCTGTTTTTT
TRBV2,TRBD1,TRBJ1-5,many,CASSRQGTTRNQPQHF,TGTGCCAGCAGTCGACAGGGGACGACCAGAAATCAGCCCCAGCATTTT
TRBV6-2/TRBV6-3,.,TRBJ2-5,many,CASSGGGAFGETQYF,TGTGCCAGCAGTGGTGGGGGCGCCTTCGGAGAGACCCAGTACTTC
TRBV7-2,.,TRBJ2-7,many,CASSADLGYEQYF,TGTGCCAGCAGCGCGGACCTAGGGTACGAGCAGTACTTC
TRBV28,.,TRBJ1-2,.,CASSYSGVGASDGYTF,TGTGCCAGCAGTTATTCCGGTGTCGGGGCGTCCGATGGCTACACCTTC
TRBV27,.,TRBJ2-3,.,CASSLGNTDTQYF,TGTGCCAGCAGTTTAGGAAACACAGATACGCAGTATTTT
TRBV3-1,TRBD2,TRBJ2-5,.,CASSLSPRTSGAQETQYF,TGTGCCAGCAGCCTCTCGCCTCGGACTAGCGGGGCCCAAGAGACCCAGTACTTC
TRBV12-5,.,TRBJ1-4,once,CASGGVSNEKLFF,TGTGCTAGTGGAGGAGTGAGTAATGAAAAACTGTTTTTT
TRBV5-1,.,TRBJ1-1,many,CASSLTLGQTEAFF,TGCGCCAGCAGCTTAACCCTCGGACAGACTGAAGCTTTCTTT
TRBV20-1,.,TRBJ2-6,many,CSATPVGAGANVLTF,TGCAGTGCTACCCCCGTGGGCGCTGGGGCCAACGTCCTGACTTTC
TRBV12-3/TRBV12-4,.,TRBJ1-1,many,CASSLGLTGTEAFF,TGTGCCAGCAGTTTGGGTCTAACGGGGACTGAAGCTTTCTTT
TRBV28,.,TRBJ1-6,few,CASSRPTGSNSPLHF,TGTGCCAGCAGCCGACCGACAGGATCAAACTCACCCCTCCACTTT
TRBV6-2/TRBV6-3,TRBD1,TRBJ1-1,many,CASTLDRGMGNTEAFF,TGTGCCAGTACGCTGGACAGGGGGATGGGGAACACTGAAGCTTTCTTT
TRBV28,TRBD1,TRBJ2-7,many,CASRAGTASYEQYF,TGTGCCAGCAGAGCCGGGACAGCCTCCTACGAGCAGTACTTC